Each of the 15 T cell receptor beta chains below was sequenced from the same sample in a study of cytomegalovirus exposure and HLA in healthy donors. PCR used 60 Vbeta primers and 13 Jbeta primers. The protocol was immunoSEQ multiplex PCR, while the TCRdb copy is restricted to in-frame clones and leaves out a portion. The sample yields 150,000 to 200,000 clones, about four fifths seen once. Sequenced: PBMCs. These receptors all come from a young man in good health and CMV-seropositive.

This chain links TRBV7-3 with TRBJ2-1; 9 nucleotides match TRBD2. V gave up 2 bases and J gave up 5 bases; unmatched junction bases: 7. The germline V gene has CDR1 SGHTA and CDR2 FQGTGA. The CDR3 contains 16 residues. The CDR3 bases are TGTGCCAGCAGCTTATCCCCAGCGGGAGGCCACAATGAGCAGTTCTTC. Its protein product is CASSLSPAGGHNEQFF.

The rearrangement uses TRBV12-2 and TRBJ2-7; TRBD2, the table's D call, lacks a check against the DNA. TRBV12-2 is a documented pseudogene. This CDR3 is built from 17 residues. The CDR3 is CASRLIGIGETIDEQYF. Written as DNA, the CDR3 is TGTGCAAGTCGCTTAATAGGGATCGGAGAGACTATCGACGAGCAGTACTTC.

This rearrangement joins TRBV18 to TRBJ2-7; D perhaps matches TRBD2 (6 bases). The V and J ends lost 5 bases and 2 bases respectively, with 13 bases between them. The germline V gene has CDR1 KGHSH and CDR2 LQKENI. The CDR3 is made up of 14 amino acids. The CDR3 DNA sequence: TGTGCCAGCTCAGAACCGGGGGTAACCTACGAGCAGTACTTC. Translation gives CASSEPGVTYEQYF.

This clone was seen only a few times. The chain's CDR3 is CASRGLAGASNEQFF. The CDR3, as DNA: TGTGCCAGCAGGGGACTAGCGGGAGCAAGCAATGAGCAGTTCTTC. V usage is TRBV6-1 and J usage is TRBJ2-1; 14 bases agree with TRBD2. With V trimmed by 6 bases and J by 6 bases, 4 bases remained unmatched. This CDR3 has 15 amino acids. Germline-derived CDR1 and CDR2 are MNHNS and SASEGT.

The chain's CDR3 is CASSLEAGVNYGYTF. The DNA of the CDR3 is TGTGCCAGCAGCTTGGAGGCGGGGGTTAACTATGGCTACACCTTC. The V and J genes are TRBV5-4 and TRBJ1-2; possibly TRBD1 for D (5 bases). Germline assignment: CDR1 SGHNT and CDR2 YYREEE (reference sequence). The CDR3 spans 15 residues. The V end was cut by 0 bases, the J end by 1 base, with 10 bases between.

The rearrangement uses TRBV7-6 and TRBJ2-7, with D uncertain. V was pared by 3 bases and J by 0 bases, with 9 bases between. Germline CDR1 is SGHVS and CDR2 is FNYEAQ. The CDR3 contains 14 residues. The DNA of the CDR3 is TGTGCCAGCAGCTTTAACCCAGGCTCCTACGAGCAGTACTTC. Translation: CASSFNPGSYEQYF.

This clone was observed a few times. This chain uses TRBV11-3 with TRBJ2-2, with TRBD1 matching 8 bases. The CDR3 length is 16 residues. Trimming at V came to 2 bases and at J to 3 bases, leaving 5 bases not matched to a gene. Germline assignment: CDR1 SGHNT and CDR2 YENEEA. CDR3 amino acids: CASSLLATGDTGELFF. CDR3 DNA: TGTGCCAGCAGCTTACTAGCGACAGGGGACACCGGGGAGCTGTTTTTT.

CDR3 DNA: TGTGCCAGCAGCTTAGGGGGACAGACGAACACTGAAGCTTTCTTT. Translation: CASSLGGQTNTEAFF. The gene calls are TRBV11-3 and TRBJ1-1; 7 bases line up with TRBD1. J gave up 1 base and V 1 base, and 3 bases lay outside the gene matches. Looked up from germline, CDR1 is SGHNT and CDR2 is YENEEA. This CDR3 contains 15 residues.

This sequence joins TRBV6-1 and TRBJ2-5; tentative D call: TRBD2 (6 bases). The V end lost 6 bases, the J end lost 4 bases, and 15 bases lay between the germline ends. CDR1 and CDR2 (germline): MNHNS, SASEGT. The CDR3 is 14 amino acids. CDR3 residues: CASRGGYKLETQYF. The CDR3 nucleotides read TGTGCCAGCAGGGGGGGATATAAGTTAGAGACCCAGTACTTC.

The genes are TRBV5-1 and TRBJ2-2; TRBD2 aligns across 7 bases. V was pared by 4 bases and J by 0 bases, with 6 bases of the junction left unmatched. The CDR3 spans 16 residues. Germline assignment: CDR1 SGHRS and CDR2 YFSETQ. CDR3 in DNA: TGCGCCAGCAGCCCTGGCGGGGGAGCGAACACCGGGGAGCTGTTTTTT. Protein product: CASSPGGGANTGELFF. The full variable domain, in which reference TRBV5-1 and TRBJ2-2 provide the parts outside the CDR3, is KAGVTQTPRYLIKTRGQQVTLSCSPISGHRSVSWYQQTPGQGLQFLFEYFSETQRNKGNFPGRFSGRQFSNSRSEMNVSTLELGDSALYLCASSPGGGANTGELFFGEGSRLTVL.

This chain joins TRBV10-2 and TRBJ1-5; TRBD1 matches at 8 bases. The V gene's germline CDR1 is WSHSY and CDR2 SAAADI. V was pared by 3 bases and J by 6 bases, with 4 bases of the junction left unmatched. There are 14 residues in the CDR3. The DNA for the CDR3 is TGCGCCAGCAGTGATTCCGGACAGGGTCAGCCCCAGCATTTT. This translates into CASSDSGQGQPQHF.

The CDR3 reads CASSPIPGLVNTGELFF. The CDR3, as DNA: TGTGCCAGCAGCCCTATACCGGGACTAGTAAACACCGGGGAGCTGTTTTTT. This rearrangement joins TRBV7-6 to TRBJ2-2; 8 bases match TRBD2. Losses at the gene ends were 5 bases for V and 2 bases for J; bases not matched to a gene: 10. The CDR3 covers 17 residues. Germline V gene sequence: CDR1 SGHVS, CDR2 FNYEAQ.

The rearrangement links TRBV5-8 to TRBJ1-1; TRBD1 matches at 8 bases. Germline V gene sequence: CDR1 SGHTS, CDR2 YDEGEE. Germline trimming cut 3 bases from V and 5 bases from J; bases unmatched to any gene: 12. The CDR3 has 16 amino acids. The CDR3 reads CASSSQGAGPKTEAFF. The CDR3 DNA reads TGTGCCAGCAGCTCTCAGGGGGCAGGACCCAAGACTGAAGCTTTCTTT.

The rearrangement joins TRBV27 to TRBJ1-1; D call uncertain. The CDR3 is 12 amino acids. Germline V gene sequence: CDR1 MNHEY, CDR2 SMNVEV (reference sequence). V was clipped by 4 bases and J by 1 base, with 4 bases between them. The CDR3 DNA follows: TGTGCCAGCAGTTACAGGAACACTGAAGCTTTCTTT. Amino acids: CASSYRNTEAFF.

The V gene is TRBV27, the J gene TRBJ1-1; 10 bases are a match to TRBD1. The CDR3 is made up of 15 amino acids. The V and J ends lost 7 bases and 1 base, in that order; junction bases with no gene match: 6. Germline CDR1 MNHEY, CDR2 SMNVEV (reference sequence). CDR3 nucleotides: TGTGCCAGCATGAGGGACAGGGGTAAGAACACTGAAGCTTTCTTT. Translating it yields CASMRDRGKNTEAFF.